This TCR beta chain was profiled in a study of blood T cells in healthy people across ages. A word on this clonotype: Compared with germline, one end of the junction differs, possibly owing to a read error.

Alongside a J-beta primer mix, a sample-barcoded 5' primer served in a second PCR lasting roughly 6 to 11 cycles. Each cDNA molecule carried a tag from a template-switch adaptor that contained 12 random nucleotides. Each CDR3 protein is one row after TCRdb ran MiXCR on the 5' RACE reads. There are 1.4 million or so distinct CDR3 sequences in the sample; around 40% occur only once, and about 4% lies in the top ten. This CDR3 is built from 16 residues. Germline V gives CDR1 LGHNA, CDR2 YNFKEQ. The sample taken for sequencing was blood. This clonotype originated in a woman under 30 in good health. The chain links TRBV4-2 to TRBJ1-1; D is possibly TRBD1 (5 bases). The CDR3 DNA follows: TGTGCCAGCAGCAAAGAGGGCGGAGGGGTGAACACTGAAGCTTTCTTT. This sequence encodes CASSKEGGGVNTEAFF.